This T cell receptor beta chain is from a study of vaccination and CD4 T cells after COVID-19. Study findings and constraints: Spike mono-reactivity applied to 304 of 307 vaccine-specific clones detected in convalescent patients.

Documented treatment: roughly ten-day PBMC culture with coronavirus spike peptide pools or control peptides (ViraFEST assay). ViraFEST stimulated the growth of antigen-specific T cells using peptide pools and subsequently profiled their TCRs by sequencing. Peptide pools at 8 to 10 ug/ml stimulated two million PBMCs per well with about 9.1 IU/ml IL-2. This clonotype was seen more than once but under ten times. Its antigen is as yet unknown. The germline V gene encodes CDR1 DFQATT and CDR2 SNEGSKA (reference sequence). Trimming took 2 bases from V and 4 from J, leaving 6 bases between them. CDR3 length: 12 residues. Researchers used the Oncomine TCR Beta short-read assay to sequence DNA from cultured CD4+ T cells. In TCRdb, the PCR reads were re-called with MiXCR into one record per CDR3 protein. The sample consists of around 6,400 distinct CDR3 sequences, roughly 50% of them appearing once.

The sequenced sample was CD4+ T cells from blood, cultured in vitro. This receptor was taken from a human donor who had recovered from COVID-19. The J gene is TRBJ1-5, the V gene TRBV20-1; no firm D call. CDR3 nucleotide sequence: TGCAGTGCTAGATCACAGAATCAGCCCCAGCATTTT. Amino acids: CSARSQNQPQHF.